This TCR beta chain originates from a study of blood T cell repertoires in COVID-19 (dated by TCRdb to about 2020). With respect to the entire study: The collaborator samples originated in the United States, Italy and Spain and spanned the acute and convalescent phases of COVID-19. The prospective study material was composed of cDNA or gDNA derived from T cells, B-cell-depleted T cells, or PBMCs. Deeply sampled blood TCRbeta repertoires from subjects exposed to, actively infected with, or recovered from COVID-19 were included in the dataset. A freely available public database, intended as a resource for researchers studying the immune response to SARS-CoV-2, is where the repertoires were released. Samples were obtained from the ongoing ImmuneRACE study (first 160 participants) and from about 1,300 subjects provided by 6 global collaborators. Sample metadata almost always included a de-identified subject ID, COVID-19 status, age in years and sex. Where available, HLA class I and class II types were taken from metadata supplied by the sample provider and were not determined by assay-based typing. Results and caveats for the whole study, not just this receptor: The amount of clinical and demographic metadata varied by source and participant and was provided uncurated.

The collaborating institutions used their own protocols to collect whole blood in K2EDTA tubes. For TCRbeta analysis, collaborator samples were shipped as frozen whole blood, as isolated PBMCs, or as DNA extracted from either sample type. TCRbeta CDR3 regions were amplified from genomic DNA by means of the immunoSEQ Assay, a bias-controlled multiplex PCR. On the study's bioinformatics: Nucleated cell counts per sample were estimated from amplification of reference gene primers within the assay. Sequence reads were collapsed and filtered to measure the absolute abundance of every unique TCRbeta CDR3 rearrangement. For each sample, productive Simpson clonality was calculated by taking the square root of Simpson's diversity index across productive rearrangements. TCRdb took this table from immuneACCESS and kept in-frame rearrangements with V and J called. Such tables lack part of the clones; where checked against another copy, unresolved V genes explain under half of the gap, and the rest is unexplained. The V and J calls and clone size are taken from that table; D and trimming were inferred from the DNA. This sample holds 200,000 to 250,000 clones; around 85% were observed only once. The ten largest make up about 5% of the sample.

V is shortened by 4 bases, J by 4 bases, and the region joining them spans 7 bases. Per the germline V gene (reference sequence), DFQATT is the CDR1 and SNEGSKA is the CDR2. The CDR3 holds 11 amino acids from the cysteine to the phenylalanine. Only the CDR3 region is kept as DNA, spanning 33 bases read in frame from base 1. On this clone itself: Its antigen remains undetermined. Within one base of it there is no much larger clone, and no base qualities were kept.

The sequencing sample was made of peripheral blood. The TCR comes from a human donor in a cohort sampled during active COVID-19. Recombination joined TRBV20-1 with TRBJ1-1; the D gene identity is not certain. The CDR3 protein sequence reads: CSATRGTEAFF. The sequenced DNA is TGCAGTGCTACCCGCGGCACTGAAGCTTTCTTT.